Listed here are 25 T cell receptor beta chains from one sample, sequenced in a study of cytomegalovirus exposure and HLA in healthy donors. PCR used 60 Vbeta primers and 13 Jbeta primers. Assay: immunoSEQ multiplex PCR; the TCRdb copy retains only in-frame clones and omits some. The sample lists roughly 100,000 clones, 65% to 90% occurring once. The sequenced sample was PBMCs. These TCRs come from a man aged 45 to 65 in good health and CMV-seronegative.

V is TRBV5-1 and J is TRBJ2-3; 10 bases are shared with TRBD1. Germline assignment: CDR1 SGHRS and CDR2 YFSETQ. V shed 4 bases, J shed 4 bases, and the junction held 3 bases outside the gene matches. The CDR3 sequence is 14 residues long. In nucleotides, the CDR3 is TGCGCCAGCAGCCGGGACAGGGGACCAGATACGCAGTATTTT. Amino acid sequence: CASSRDRGPDTQYF.

J is TRBJ2-5 and V is TRBV5-4; 12 bases fit TRBD2. Germline lookup yields CDR1 SGHNT and CDR2 YYREEE (reference sequence). There are 14 residues in the CDR3. V gave up 5 bases and J gave up 4 bases; unmatched junction bases: 3. CDR3 sequence (DNA): TGTGCCAGCAGTCCGGGACTAGCGGGAGAGACCCAGTACTTC. Translation gives CASSPGLAGETQYF.

The chain employs TRBV2 and TRBJ1-4; 9 bases are shared with TRBD1. Germline-derived CDR1 and CDR2 are SNHLY and FYNNEI. The CDR3 runs 13 residues. The trim removed 11 bases at V and 7 bases at J, leaving 8 bases unmatched. CDR3: CAVAGQGLEKLFF. Here the CDR3 DNA reads TGTGCCGTAGCGGGACAGGGCCTTGAAAAACTGTTTTTT.

The rearrangement links TRBV2 to TRBJ2-3; TRBD2 agrees at 8 bases. The CDR3 has 14 amino acids. Trimming cost V 6 bases and J 2 bases; bases outside gene matches: 4. Germline-derived CDR1 and CDR2 are SNHLY and FYNNEI. CDR3: CASRRGEITDTQYF. The CDR3 region has the DNA TGTGCCAGCAGGCGGGGGGAGATCACAGATACGCAGTATTTT.

This chain uses TRBV14 with TRBJ2-7; the match to TRBD1 covers 8 bases. With V trimmed by 5 bases and J by 6 bases, 9 bases remained unmatched. The germline CDR1 and CDR2 sequences are SGHDN and FVKESK. The CDR3 consists of 14 residues. CDR3 nucleotides: TGTGCCAGCAGCTTCTTTGACAGGGGCCCCGAGCAGTACTTC. It is translated as CASSFFDRGPEQYF.

This clone showed up just a few times. The gene calls are TRBV5-6 and TRBJ2-7, with a tentative D call TRBD2 (5 bases). The CDR3 extends over 15 amino acids. V dropped 0 bases and J dropped 0 bases, with 10 bases sitting between them. Germline lookup yields CDR1 SGHDT and CDR2 YYEEEE. CDR3 DNA: TGTGCCAGCAGCTTGGTCGGACTCAGCTCCTACGAGCAGTACGTC. Its protein is CASSLVGLSSYEQYV.

This clone was found a few times. The J gene is TRBJ1-2, the V gene TRBV7-2; D unresolved. From germline, CDR1 is SGHTA and CDR2 FQGNSA. Between the trimmed V and J ends, which lost 2 bases and 8 bases, there was a span of 6 bases. The CDR3 consists of 11 residues. This CDR3 reads CASSLFPGYTF. Written as DNA, the CDR3 is TGTGCCAGCAGCTTATTTCCAGGCTACACCTTC. The entire variable domain, with the rest obtained from reference TRBV7-2 and TRBJ1-2, is as follows: GAGVSQSPSNKVTEKGKDVELRCDPISGHTALYWYRQSLGQGLEFLIYFQGNSAPDKSGLPSDRFSAERTGGSVSTLTIQRTQQEDSAVYLCASSLFPGYTFGSGTRLTVV.

The CDR3 DNA sequence: TGCGCCAGCAGCCAAATCCTCCAGGGGAGCTCTGAAAAACTGTTTTTT. Its protein product is CASSQILQGSSEKLFF. The rearrangement links TRBV4-3 to TRBJ1-4; D might be TRBD1 (6 bases). Looked up from germline, CDR1 is LGHNA and CDR2 is YSLEER. V shed 2 bases and J shed 7 bases, with 17 bases lying between them. CDR3 length equals 16 residues.

V is TRBV5-8 and J is TRBJ2-5; D remains ambiguous. Trimming removed 6 bases at V and 1 base at J, with 10 bases between. CDR1 and CDR2 (germline): SGHTS, YDEGEE. The CDR3 consists of 13 residues. The CDR3 DNA sequence: TGTGCCAGCATGCGCAGGTTCCAAGAGACCCAGTACTTC. Its translation: CASMRRFQETQYF. Full variable domain (rest looked up from reference TRBV5-8 and TRBJ2-5): EAGVTQSPTHLIKTRGQQATLRCSPISGHTSVYWYQQALGLGLQFLLWYDEGEERNRGNFPPRFSGRQFPNYSSELNVNALELEDSALYLCASMRRFQETQYFGPGTRLLVL.

This chain uses TRBV5-1 with TRBJ1-1; possibly TRBD1 for D (5 bases). Germline-derived CDR1 and CDR2 are SGHRS and YFSETQ. The CDR3 runs to 13 residues. V dropped 0 bases and J dropped 3 bases, with 6 bases sitting between them. The CDR3 bases are TGCGCCAGCAGCTTGGCGGGGGACACTGAAGCTTTCTTT. This codes for CASSLAGDTEAFF.

The chain combines TRBV11-2 with TRBJ2-1, with TRBD2 as a possible D gene (6 bases). Trimming cost V 4 bases and J 7 bases, with 11 bases left between them. Germline CDR1 and CDR2: SGHAT and FQNNGV. The CDR3 has 13 amino acids. CDR3 in amino acids: CASSSWGGNEQFF. Here the CDR3 DNA reads TGTGCCAGCAGCTCATGGGGAGGTAATGAGCAGTTCTTC.

The chain joins TRBV18 to TRBJ1-2, with D maybe TRBD1 (6 bases). CDR1 is KGHSH, CDR2 LQKENI, per germline. The CDR3 contains 15 residues. V was shortened by 5 bases and J by 6 bases, with 19 bases between the two germline ends. This CDR3 is CASSSGRGGLDGYTF. CDR3 bases: TGTGCCAGCTCATCCGGCCGGGGGGGGCTTGATGGCTACACCTTC.

The count of this clone is one. This chain links TRBV6-6 with TRBJ2-2; D is ambiguous. Per germline, CDR1 MNHNY and CDR2 SVGAGI (reference sequence). The CDR3 spans 13 residues. V was clipped by 6 bases and J by 7 bases, with 12 bases between them. The CDR3 reads CASRILEVGELFF. In DNA, the CDR3 is TGTGCCAGCAGAATACTCGAGGTCGGGGAGCTGTTTTTT.

The chain links TRBV7-2 to TRBJ1-2, with D possibly being TRBD1 (6 bases). Trimming shortened V by 0 bases and J by 4 bases, and 6 bases separated the two germline ends. The germline V gene encodes CDR1 SGHTA and CDR2 FQGNSA. The CDR3 sequence is 13 residues long. CDR3 sequence reads: CASSLADSYGYTF. As DNA, the CDR3 is TGTGCCAGCAGCTTAGCGGACAGCTATGGCTACACCTTC.

The rearrangement links TRBV18 to TRBJ2-7; 9 positions match TRBD1. The CDR3 contains 15 residues. The junction had 9 bases not matched to a gene; V was cut back by 4 bases and J by 5 bases. CDR1 KGHSH and CDR2 LQKENI come from the germline V gene. The CDR3 DNA is TGTGCCAGCTCACGAACCCGGACAGGGGAGGACGAGCAGTACTTC. It translates to CASSRTRTGEDEQYF.

The chain joins TRBV7-3 to TRBJ2-5, with D possibly matching TRBD1 (6 bases). The CDR3 loop spans 15 amino acids. With 0 bases removed from V and 0 bases from J, the gap between germline ends came to 8 bases. Germline V gene data show CDR1 as SGHTA and CDR2 as FQGTGA. The CDR3 region is CASSLTGTYQETQYF. The CDR3 nucleotides read TGTGCCAGCAGCTTAACGGGGACATACCAAGAGACCCAGTACTTC. Based on the CDR3 plus reference TRBV7-3 and TRBJ2-5, the full variable domain is GAGVSQTPSNKVTEKGKYVELRCDPISGHTALYWYRQSLGQGPEFLIYFQGTGAADDSGLPNDRFFAVRPEGSVSTLKIQRTERGDSAVYLCASSLTGTYQETQYFGPGTRLLVL.

This chain links TRBV28 with TRBJ1-2; 7 nucleotides agree with TRBD1. Trimming removed 5 bases from V and 4 bases from J; junction bases left unmatched: 7. CDR3 length equals 14 residues. CDR1 is MDHEN and CDR2 is SYDVKM in the germline V gene. CDR3 sequence reads: CASSPGTEFYGYTF. DNA of the CDR3: TGTGCCAGCAGTCCCGGGACAGAGTTCTATGGCTACACCTTC.

The chain is built from TRBV19 and TRBJ1-6; D is unresolved. V lost 3 bases, J lost 1 base, and 7 bases lay in between. This CDR3 region has 15 residues. Looked up from germline, CDR1 is LNHDA and CDR2 is SQIVND (reference sequence). The CDR3 here is CASSIAGSYNSPLHF. CDR3 nucleotide sequence: TGTGCCAGTAGTATCGCCGGGTCCTATAATTCACCCCTCCACTTT.

The rearrangement links TRBV7-9 to TRBJ1-6; D is perhaps TRBD1 (5 bases). Germline V gene lookup returns CDR1 SEHNR and CDR2 FQNEAQ (reference sequence). The CDR3 is made up of 15 amino acids. Trimming shortened V by 3 bases and J by 7 bases, and 13 bases separated the two germline ends. CDR3 DNA sequence: TGTGCCAGCAGCTTGGGGGGGATCTGGAATTCACCCCTCCACTTT. Translation gives CASSLGGIWNSPLHF.

This rearrangement joins TRBV6-5 to TRBJ1-1; perhaps TRBD1 as D (5 bases). Germline V gene data show CDR1 as MNHEY and CDR2 as SVGAGI. The CDR3 covers 14 residues. The V gene lost 5 bases and the J gene lost 1 base, with 11 bases spanning the gap. The CDR3: CASSTAGGNTEAFF. The DNA for the CDR3 is TGTGCCAGCAGTACCGCGGGGGGGAACACTGAAGCTTTCTTT.

This sequence joins TRBV6-5 and TRBJ1-6; TRBD1 matches 7 bases. Germline assignment: CDR1 MNHEY and CDR2 SVGAGI. The length of the CDR3 is 15 residues. V dropped 0 bases and J dropped 5; count of bases not matched to a gene: 1. Written as DNA, the CDR3 is TGTGCCAGCAGTTACTCGGACAGGAATAATTCACCCCTCCACTTT. Encoded protein: CASSYSDRNNSPLHF.

This clone was observed once. This chain joins TRBV7-2 and TRBJ2-7, with 7 bases fitting TRBD1. This CDR3 has 15 amino acids. Trimming cost V 5 bases and J 6 bases; bases outside gene matches: 13. The V gene's germline CDR1 is SGHTA and CDR2 FQGNSA. As DNA, the CDR3 is TGTGCCAGCAGCACCGTTTCGGGACAGAATCGCGAGCAGTACTTC. Translation: CASSTVSGQNREQYF.

CDR3 DNA: TGTGCCAGCAGCTCGCCGACAGGGGGCAATCAGCCCCAGCATTTT. This encodes CASSSPTGGNQPQHF. The chain is built from TRBV11-3 and TRBJ1-5; 8 nucleotides line up with TRBD1. Germline trimming cut 4 bases from V and 2 bases from J; bases unmatched to any gene: 4. The CDR3 runs to 15 residues. Germline CDR1 reads SGHNT; CDR2 reads YENEEA.

This chain links TRBV19 with TRBJ2-5, with 13 bases matching TRBD2. This CDR3 has 16 amino acids. CDR1 and CDR2 from the germline V gene are LNHDA and SQIVND (reference sequence). The V and J ends lost 4 bases and 2 bases, in that order; junction bases with no gene match: 4. The CDR3 region is CASSRTSGGPQETQYF. CDR3 nucleotides: TGTGCCAGTAGTAGGACTAGCGGGGGTCCACAAGAGACCCAGTACTTC.

The chain is built from TRBV6-1 and TRBJ1-5; 10 bases map to TRBD1. This CDR3 region has 15 residues. The germline V gene encodes CDR1 MNHNS and CDR2 SASEGT. V was clipped by 6 bases and J by 2 bases; unmatched bases: 4. This CDR3 reads CASSQDRGGNQPQHF. CDR3 in DNA: TGTGCCAGCAGCCAGGACAGGGGGGGCAATCAGCCCCAGCATTTT.